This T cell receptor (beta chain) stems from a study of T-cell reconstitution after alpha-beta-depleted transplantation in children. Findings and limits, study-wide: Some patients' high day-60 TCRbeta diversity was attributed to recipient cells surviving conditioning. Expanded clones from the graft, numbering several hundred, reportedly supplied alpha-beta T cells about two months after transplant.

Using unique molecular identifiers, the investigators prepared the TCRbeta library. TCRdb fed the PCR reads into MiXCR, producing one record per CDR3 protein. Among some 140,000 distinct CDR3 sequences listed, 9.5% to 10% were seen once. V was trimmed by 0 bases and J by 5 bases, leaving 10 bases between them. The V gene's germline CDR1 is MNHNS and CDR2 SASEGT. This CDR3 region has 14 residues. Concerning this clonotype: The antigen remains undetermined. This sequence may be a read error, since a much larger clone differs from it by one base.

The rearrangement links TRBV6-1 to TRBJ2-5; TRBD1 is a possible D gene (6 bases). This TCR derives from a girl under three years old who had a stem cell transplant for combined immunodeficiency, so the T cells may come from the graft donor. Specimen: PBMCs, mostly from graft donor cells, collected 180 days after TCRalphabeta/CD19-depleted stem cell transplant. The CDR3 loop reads CASSEARGHETQYF. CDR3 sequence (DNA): TGTGCCAGCAGTGAAGCGAGGGGACACGAGACCCAGTACTTC.